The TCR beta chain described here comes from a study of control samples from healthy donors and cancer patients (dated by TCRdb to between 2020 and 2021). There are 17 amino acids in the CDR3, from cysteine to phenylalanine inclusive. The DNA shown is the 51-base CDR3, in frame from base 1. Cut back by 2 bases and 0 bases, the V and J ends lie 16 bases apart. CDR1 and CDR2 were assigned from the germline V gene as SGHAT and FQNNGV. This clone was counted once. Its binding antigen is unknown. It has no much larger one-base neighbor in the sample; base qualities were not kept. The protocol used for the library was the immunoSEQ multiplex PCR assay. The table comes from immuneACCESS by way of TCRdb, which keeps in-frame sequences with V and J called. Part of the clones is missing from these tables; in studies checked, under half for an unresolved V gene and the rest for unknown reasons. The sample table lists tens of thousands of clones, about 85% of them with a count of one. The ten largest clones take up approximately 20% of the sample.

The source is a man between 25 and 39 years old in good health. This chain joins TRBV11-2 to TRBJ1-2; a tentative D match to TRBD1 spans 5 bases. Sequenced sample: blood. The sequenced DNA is TGTGCCAGCAGCTTAACTTCTCGACAGACCGCTAACTATGGCTACACCTTC. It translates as CASSLTSRQTANYGYTF. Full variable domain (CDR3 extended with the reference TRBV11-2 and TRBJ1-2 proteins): EAGVAQSPRYKIIEKRQSVAFWCNPISGHATLYWYQQILGQGPKLLIQFQNNGVVDDSQLPKDRFSAERLKGVDSTLKIQPAKLEDSAVYLCASSLTSRQTANYGYTFGSGTRLTVV.